The next 7 T cell receptor beta chains were all read from a single sample in a study of blood T cells in healthy people across ages. Sample-barcoded 5' priming and a J-beta primer mix drove a second PCR of roughly 6 to 12 cycles. A single record per CDR3 protein comes from TCRdb applying MiXCR to the 5' RACE reads. The sample lists just over 800,000 distinct CDR3 sequences; less than 80% were seen once. Specimen: blood. Receptors originate from a man aged 25-40 years in good health.

The chain employs TRBV5-1 and TRBJ1-3; D perhaps matches TRBD1 (6 bases). Germline-derived CDR1 and CDR2 are SGHRS and YFSETQ. Trimming stripped 4 bases from V and 5 bases from J, with 16 bases between. The CDR3 sequence is 15 residues long. CDR3 sequence reads: CASSQQGTNRNTIYF. In DNA form, the CDR3 reads TGCGCCAGCAGCCAACAGGGAACAAATAGAAACACCATATATTTT.

This sequence joins TRBV29-1 and TRBJ2-7; the match to TRBD1 covers 11 bases. The CDR3 spans 14 residues. Trimming at V came to 7 bases and at J to 5 bases, leaving 10 bases not matched to a gene. The germline CDR1 and CDR2 sequences are SQVTM and ANQGSEA. CDR3: CSAVRGQGADEQYF. In DNA, the CDR3 is TGCAGCGCTGTGCGCGGACAGGGGGCCGACGAGCAGTACTTC.

The V call is TRBV6-6, the J call TRBJ2-1; D perhaps matches TRBD2 (7 bases). This CDR3 comprises 12 residues. V was cut by 7 bases and J by 10 bases, with 14 bases left in between. Germline CDR1 reads MNHNY; CDR2 reads SVGAGI (reference sequence). As DNA, the CDR3 is TGTGCCAGCACCATAGGGGGGGGCGAGCAGTTCTTC. This translates into CASTIGGGEQFF.

V and J are TRBV6-2 or TRBV6-3 and TRBJ2-7; TRBD1 might be the D (6 bases). This CDR3 contains 17 residues. The V end lost 4 bases, the J end lost 0 bases, and 19 bases lay between the germline ends. CDR1 and CDR2 from the germline V gene are MNHEY and SVGEGT. The CDR3 protein is CASSSSPGTPYSYEQYF. The CDR3 DNA sequence: TGTGCCAGCAGTTCCTCCCCCGGGACACCTTACTCCTACGAGCAGTACTTC.

The V gene is TRBV7-9, the J gene TRBJ2-1, with D possibly matching TRBD2 (6 bases). The CDR3 loop spans 12 amino acids. V was clipped by 6 bases and J by 8 bases, with 11 bases between them. Germline V gene sequence: CDR1 SEHNR, CDR2 FQNEAQ (reference sequence). The CDR3 sequence is CASRDGEDEQFF. CDR3 DNA sequence: TGTGCCAGCAGGGACGGGGAGGATGAGCAGTTCTTC. Full variable domain (remainder filled in from reference TRBV7-9 and TRBJ2-1): DTGVSQNPRHKITKRGQNVTFRCDPISEHNRLYWYRQTLGQGPEFLTYFQNEAQLEKSRLLSDRFSAERPKGSFSTLEIQRTEQGDSAMYLCASRDGEDEQFFGPGTRLTVL.

V usage is TRBV21-1 and J usage is TRBJ1-1; the table assigns TRBD1, which was not confirmed against the DNA. TRBV21-1 is flagged as a pseudogene. There are 13 residues in the CDR3. The CDR3 nucleotides read TGTGCCAGCAGCAAAGGGGGCCACACTGAAGCTTTCTTT. Translated, it gives CASSKGGHTEAFF.

This clonotype was observed a few times. The V gene is TRBV15, the J gene TRBJ2-1; TRBD1 matches at 12 bases. V was pared by 5 bases and J by 8 bases, with 4 bases of the junction left unmatched. The CDR3 has 14 amino acids. Germline V CDR1 and CDR2: LNHNV, YYDKDF (reference sequence). CDR3 residues: CATSAGQGADEQFF. In DNA form, the CDR3 reads TGTGCCACCAGCGCGGGACAGGGGGCGGATGAGCAGTTCTTC.